This TCR beta chain was identified during a study of vaccination effects on CD4 cells after COVID-19. Points on this clone: Antigen: not known.

Here immunoSEQ multiplex PCR was the method, and the copy in TCRdb shows in-frame clones only, minus some. The data contain about 24,000 clones, 65% to 85% of them singletons. Sequencing in the ViraFEST assay came after antigen-specific CD4+ T cells had been expanded with viral peptide pools, which were used to stimulate PBMC. The authors isolated CD4+ T cells after more than eight days of culture. The person acquired a PCR-confirmed SARS-CoV-2 infection between March and December 2020. Cultures used over 1.5 million PBMC per well, 9 to 10 IU/ml IL-2 and about 10 ug/ml peptides. Researchers swapped half the medium for IL-2 medium on both days 3 and 7. Study results and limitations: There was marked clonal contraction among infection- and vaccine-induced clones late after vaccination. The study had few convalescent patients and no early post-infection timepoints.

The CDR3 covers 14 residues. V was trimmed by 4 bases and J by 5 bases, leaving 14 bases between them. CDR1 is LGHDT, CDR2 YNNKEL, per germline (reference sequence). The chain is built from TRBV3-1 (or the pseudogene TRBV3-2) and TRBJ2-5, with D tentatively TRBD1 (6 bases). The receptor comes from a human donor who had a prior SARS-CoV-2 infection. The source was CD4+ T cells from PBMCs cultured with SARS-CoV-2 spike peptides, collected before COVID-19 vaccination. Written as DNA, the CDR3 is TGTGCCAGCAGCCGGGTGGGGGCGGTGGAGACCCAGTACTTC. Its protein is CASSRVGAVETQYF.